The rows below give T cell receptor beta chains drawn from one sample of a study of T cells in Graves' hyperthyroidism and ophthalmopathy. Each CDR3 protein gets one entry after TCRdb re-called the multiplex PCR reads with MiXCR. This sample yields about 300,000 distinct CDR3 sequences, of which roughly a fifth are seen a single time; under 40% belongs to the top ten. The sample taken for sequencing was blood. The source of these receptors is a middle-aged man with Graves' ophthalmopathy. Both conserved end residues are part of each CDR3. Each record gives: clone size, V gene, D gene, J gene, CDR3 DNA, CDR3 protein. A D gene is named only where the DNA matches it firmly. The size entry is marked missing in some rows and otherwise reads once, few, many or a size class.

few	TRBV10-2	-	TRBJ2-3	TGCGCCAGCAGCGAGATGTTGGGGCACACAGATACGCAGTATTTT	CASSEMLGHTDTQYF
many	TRBV11-2	-	TRBJ2-7	TGTGCCAGCAGCTTAGTGGAGGGGGCGGACTACGAGCAGTACTTC	CASSLVEGADYEQYF
many	TRBV5-5	-	TRBJ2-3	TGTGCCAGCGGAGGAAGGGGGGCGGATACGCAGTATTTT	CASGGRGADTQYF
few	TRBV2	-	TRBJ1-2	TGTGCCAGCAGTGGGGGTGACTATTATGGCTACACCTTC	CASSGGDYYGYTF
few	TRBV10-3	-	TRBJ1-5	TGTGCCATCAGTGCCGGCAGGGTGAATCAGCCCCAGCATTTT	CAISAGRVNQPQHF
many	TRBV3-1	-	TRBJ2-2	TGTGCCAGCAGCCAAAGATGGGGGTTCACCGGGGAGCTGTTTTTT	CASSQRWGFTGELFF
-	TRBV4-1	-	TRBJ1-4	TGCGCCAGCAGCCAAGTGAGTGGAGAAAAACTGTTTTTT	CASSQVSGEKLFF
few	TRBV7-9	TRBD1	TRBJ1-1	TGTGCCAGCAGCGCAAACAGGGGAACTGAAGCTTTCTTT	CASSANRGTEAFF
few	TRBV29-1	-	TRBJ2-3	TGCAGCGCGATGTGGACAGATACGCAGTATTTT	CSAMWTDTQYF
few	TRBV7-2	-	TRBJ1-1	TGTGCCAGCAGCTTAGAGGCCCTACGGGAAGCAGCTTTCTTT	CASSLEALREAAFF
many	TRBV12-3/TRBV12-4	-	TRBJ2-1	TGTGCCAGCGTCGCCTACAATGAGCAGTTCTTC	CASVAYNEQFF
many	TRBV4-1	TRBD1	TRBJ2-7	TGCGCCAGCAGCTATGGACAGGGCTACGAGCAGTACTTC	CASSYGQGYEQYF
many	TRBV7-9	-	TRBJ2-1	TGTGCCAGCAGCTTGACCGCGAGCTCCTACAATGAGCAGTTCTTC	CASSLTASSYNEQFF
many	TRBV7-2	-	TRBJ1-1	TGTGCCAGCAGGTTTGGTGGTTTGGGAGCTTTCTTT	CASRFGGLGAFF
few	TRBV5-1	-	TRBJ2-7	TGCGCCAGCAGGCTAGAGGTTTCCTACGAGCAGTACTTC	CASRLEVSYEQYF
few	TRBV11-2	TRBD2	TRBJ2-7	TGTGCCAGCAGCTTAGATCATTTGGCTAGCGGGAGTTACGAGCAGTACTTC	CASSLDHLASGSYEQYF
many	TRBV15	-	TRBJ1-5	TGTGCCACCAGCAGGGAGAGAGATTTCCAGCAACATAGCAATCAGCCCCAGCATTTT	CATSRERDFQQHSNQPQHF
many	TRBV7-6	TRBD2	TRBJ2-1	TGTGCCAGCAGCTTAGGGGTAGCGGGAGAGGCCTACAATGAGCAGTTCTTC	CASSLGVAGEAYNEQFF
many	TRBV13	-	TRBJ1-2	TGTGCCAGCAGCAGGAGGACAGAGAACTATGGCTACACCTTC	CASSRRTENYGYTF
-	TRBV7-3	TRBD1	TRBJ2-7	TGTGCCAGCAGCTTAGAGACAGGGGATTCCTACGAGCAGTACTTC	CASSLETGDSYEQYF
few	TRBV6-1	-	TRBJ1-5	TGTGCCAGCAGTGAATGGAGCGGAGCGATCAATCAGCCCCAGCATTTT	CASSEWSGAINQPQHF
few	TRBV7-2	-	TRBJ1-5	TGTGCCAGCAGCTCCTCCCACATTAGCAATCAGCCCCAGCATTTT	CASSSSHISNQPQHF
many	TRBV5-5	-	TRBJ1-2	TGTGCCAGCAGCTTACGGGTTCTGGAGGGCTACACCTTC	CASSLRVLEGYTF
-	TRBV2	-	TRBJ1-4	TGTGCCAGCACTAGAGACTCTGCAACTAATGAAAAACTGTTTTTT	CASTRDSATNEKLFF